The 2 T cell receptor beta chains listed next were all sequenced from one sample in a study of T cells in Graves' hyperthyroidism and ophthalmopathy. Amplification yielded TCR beta CDR3 regions, with RNA transcripts as the source. With the HTBI primer set, the TCR CDR3 went through a first round of RT-PCR. TCRdb reprocessed the multiplex PCR reads with MiXCR, giving one entry per CDR3 protein. The data hold under 450,000 distinct CDR3 sequences, with 13% observed a single time. The sequenced sample consisted of blood. The origin of the receptors is a man aged 30-40 years with Graves' hyperthyroidism that later progressed to Graves' ophthalmopathy.

This clonotype was seen many times. J is TRBJ1-1 and V is TRBV6-1, with 7 bases lining up with TRBD1. The CDR3 length is 13 residues. V dropped 6 bases and J dropped 8; count of bases not matched to a gene: 9. CDR1 is MNHNS and CDR2 is SASEGT in the germline V gene. CDR3 residues: CASSPWQGQEAFF. The CDR3 nucleotides read TGTGCCAGCAGCCCTTGGCAGGGACAGGAAGCTTTCTTT.

This clonotype appeared many times. The chain has TRBV12-3 or TRBV12-4 and TRBJ1-5; the D is unclear. The CDR3 has 15 residues. V lost 3 bases, J lost 2 bases, and 11 bases lay in between. The CDR3 loop reads CASSFSGKGNQPQHF. The CDR3 nucleotides read TGTGCCAGCAGTTTCTCGGGGAAAGGCAATCAGCCCCAGCATTTT.